These T cell receptor beta chains were read from a single sample in a study of OX40 agonist ivuxolimab in advanced cancers. Generated by immunoSEQ multiplex PCR, the TCRdb table keeps only in-frame clones and is missing some. The sample holds roughly 44,000 clones; about 89% are singletons and the top ten take about 12%. Source: CD4+ or CD8+ T cells sorted from blood, taken in a trial of the OX40 agonist ivuxolimab. The source of these receptors is an adult with an advanced solid tumor such as melanoma, head and neck, liver or kidney cancer. Both conserved end residues are part of each CDR3. A D gene is named only where the DNA matches it firmly. Not every row has a clone size; where given, it reads once, few, many or a size class.

j_call	v_call	clone_size	d_call	cdr3_aa	cdr3_nt
TRBJ2-7	TRBV5-1	NA	NA	CASSLEGYEQYF	TGCGCCAGCAGCTTGGAAGGGTACGAGCAGTACTTC
TRBJ2-7	TRBV5-5	NA	NA	CASEASGSYEQYF	TGTGCCAGCGAGGCTAGTGGGTCGTACGAGCAGTACTTC
TRBJ1-4	TRBV29-1	NA	NA	CSPRRLGQSRPCEKLFF	TGCAGCCCGAGACGACTTGGACAGTCTCGTCCCTGTGAAAAACTGTTTTTT
TRBJ1-2	TRBV6-5	NA	NA	CASSYGNYGYTF	TGTGCCAGCAGTTATGGGAACTATGGCTACACCTTC
TRBJ1-6	TRBV4-2	NA	TRBD1	CASSQLSETGASPLHF	TGTGCCAGCAGCCAATTGTCGGAGACAGGGGCGTCACCCCTCCACTTT
TRBJ2-1	TRBV28	once	NA	CASSLTPGNEQFF	TGTGCCAGCAGTTTGACGCCCGGCAATGAGCAGTTCTTC
TRBJ1-1	TRBV6-5	few	TRBD1	CASSITGDTEAFF	TGTGCCAGCAGTATCACAGGGGACACTGAAGCTTTCTTT
TRBJ1-2	TRBV2	NA	TRBD1	CASTEGPGTGSGNTF	TGTGCCAGCACCGAAGGTCCTGGGACAGGGTCAGGTAACACCTTC
TRBJ1-1	TRBV5-1	NA	NA	CASSLPTGAGATEAFF	TGCGCCAGCAGCCTGCCAACCGGGGCCGGGGCCACTGAAGCTTTCTTT
TRBJ2-5	TRBV28	NA	TRBD2	CASTLAAAGEETQYF	TGTGCCAGCACCCTAGCAGCAGCGGGAGAAGAGACCCAGTACTTC
TRBJ2-7	TRBV2	once	NA	CASDGGYEQYF	TGTGCCAGCGATGGGGGCTACGAGCAGTACTTC
TRBJ1-5	TRBV21-1	NA	NA	CASRPGGGSNQPQHF	TGTGCCAGCAGACCCGGGGGGGGTAGCAATCAGCCCCAGCATTTT
TRBJ2-1	TRBV29-1	NA	NA	CSVNSGGAWEQFF	TGCAGCGTTAACAGTGGGGGGGCGTGGGAGCAGTTCTTC
TRBJ1-6	TRBV14	NA	NA	CASSHFSSPLHF	TGTGCCAGCAGCCATTTCTCTTCACCCCTCCACTTT
TRBJ1-1	TRBV6-5	few	NA	CASNLLGADTEAFF	TGTGCCAGTAACCTCCTCGGGGCGGACACTGAAGCTTTCTTT
TRBJ2-1	TRBV4-1	NA	NA	CASSPDGSYNEQFF	TGCGCCAGCAGCCCCGACGGATCCTACAATGAGCAGTTCTTC
TRBJ2-7	TRBV2	NA	NA	CASKEMGLATEQYF	TGTGCCAGTAAGGAAATGGGGCTGGCGACGGAGCAGTACTTC
TRBJ1-3	TRBV27	NA	NA	CASSLSWSSGNTIYF	TGTGCCAGCAGTTTATCGTGGTCTTCTGGAAACACCATATATTTT
TRBJ1-2	TRBV11-2	NA	NA	CASSLGSYGYTF	TGTGCCAGCAGCTTAGGGAGCTATGGCTACACCTTC
TRBJ1-5	TRBV5-8	NA	NA	CASSLMLMSNQPQHF	TGTGCCAGCAGCTTGATGCTAATGAGCAATCAGCCCCAGCATTTT
TRBJ1-1	TRBV5-4	NA	TRBD1	CASSLVDRGLRTEAFF	TGTGCCAGCAGCTTGGTGGACAGGGGTTTGAGGACTGAAGCTTTCTTT
TRBJ1-3	TRBV29-1	NA	NA	CSVVPPRPLRRGNTIYF	TGCAGCGTCGTCCCCCCTCGGCCGCTCAGGCGAGGAAACACCATATATTTT
TRBJ2-1	TRBV5-8	NA	TRBD1	CASSLATGAHNEQFF	TGTGCCAGCAGCTTGGCCACAGGGGCTCACAATGAGCAGTTCTTC
TRBJ2-5	TRBV27	NA	NA	CASSNSGEPQETQYF	TGTGCCAGCAGCAATTCCGGGGAACCCCAAGAGACCCAGTACTTC
TRBJ2-7	TRBV5-1	NA	TRBD2	CASSLYGGEDYEQYF	TGCGCCAGCAGCTTGTATGGGGGGGAGGACTACGAGCAGTACTTC
TRBJ1-4	TRBV4-3	NA	NA	CASSQDLIGGGEKLFF	TGCGCCAGCAGCCAAGATCTTATCGGGGGCGGTGAAAAACTGTTTTTT
TRBJ2-1	TRBV27	NA	NA	CASSPLRTTYNEQFF	TGTGCCAGCAGTCCCCTGAGAACCACTTACAATGAGCAGTTCTTC
TRBJ2-1	TRBV4-1	NA	NA	CASSPGPGGGSREQFF	TGCGCCAGCAGCCCCGGACCTGGTGGGGGGTCTAGAGAGCAGTTCTTC
TRBJ1-1	TRBV15	NA	TRBD1	CATSAPGTVLRSEAFF	TGTGCCACCAGCGCTCCCGGGACAGTCTTGCGGTCTGAAGCTTTCTTT
TRBJ1-1	TRBV6-5	NA	NA	CASTLGGSGTEAFF	TGTGCCAGCACCCTGGGGGGAAGTGGCACTGAAGCTTTCTTT
TRBJ1-2	TRBV9	NA	NA	CASSPPGNYGYTF	TGTGCCAGCAGCCCCCCGGGAAATTATGGCTACACCTTC
TRBJ2-3	TRBV5-6	NA	NA	CASSLETRGADTQYF	TGTGCCAGCAGCTTGGAGACTAGAGGCGCAGATACGCAGTATTTT
TRBJ1-2	TRBV6-5	NA	NA	CASNGHYGYTF	TGTGCCAGCAATGGCCACTATGGCTACACCTTC
TRBJ1-5	TRBV10-2	NA	NA	CASSVELDQPQHF	TGCGCCAGCAGTGTTGAGTTGGATCAGCCCCAGCATTTT
TRBJ2-7	TRBV27	once	NA	CASSSVVGRHEQYF	TGTGCCAGCAGTTCCGTGGTCGGAAGGCACGAGCAGTACTTC
TRBJ2-2	TRBV29-1	NA	NA	CAAIGDTGELFF	TGCGCAGCGATTGGTGACACCGGGGAGCTGTTTTTT
TRBJ2-5	TRBV7-6	NA	NA	CASSLIREETQYF	TGTGCCAGCAGCTTAATCAGGGAAGAGACCCAGTACTTC
TRBJ1-1	TRBV9	NA	NA	CASSDAGEMNTEAFF	TGTGCCAGCAGCGACGCAGGGGAAATGAACACTGAAGCTTTCTTT
TRBJ1-2	TRBV7-9	few	NA	CASRLRDNYGYTF	TGTGCCAGCAGATTAAGGGACAACTATGGCTACACCTTC
TRBJ2-1	TRBV27	NA	NA	CASSFLDYNEQFF	TGTGCCAGCAGTTTTCTGGATTACAATGAGCAGTTCTTC